The 14 T cell receptor beta chains presented below share a single source sample, sequenced in a study of Ad26.COV2.S vaccination and SARS-CoV-2 variants. Stated treatment: about 20 received Ad26.COV2.S at low or high dose, single or two shots; roughly five received placebo; per-sample allocation not given. Sampling took place 63 days after the first vaccine or placebo injection. Clones were read by immunoSEQ multiplex PCR, and TCRdb kept only the in-frame ones, dropping some. The table shows some 480,000 clones, with approximately 90% occurring only once. The sample was peripheral blood, taken in a trial of Ad26.COV2.S vaccine versus placebo. The receptor set was obtained from a person aged 18-60 years who received the Ad26.COV2.S COVID-19 vaccine or a placebo.

V usage is TRBV10-3 and J usage is TRBJ1-4, with D unclear. CDR3 size: 14 residues. The V end lost 6 bases, the J end lost 2 bases, and 10 bases lay between the germline ends. The V gene's germline CDR1 is ENHRY and CDR2 SYGVKD. CDR3 DNA: TGTGCCATCAGCGGGGTTGGGACTAATGAAAAACTGTTTTTT. Protein product: CAISGVGTNEKLFF.

The genes are TRBV7-9 and TRBJ1-2; D unresolved. V was pared by 10 bases and J by 7 bases, with 10 bases between. This CDR3 comprises 10 residues. Looked up from germline, CDR1 is SEHNR and CDR2 is FQNEAQ (reference sequence). The DNA for the CDR3 is TGTGCCACAAACCCCTCTGGCTACACCTTC. Its protein is CATNPSGYTF.

The rearrangement uses TRBV12-3 or TRBV12-4 and TRBJ1-1, with a tentative D call TRBD1 (5 bases). Deletions cut 4 bases from V and 8 bases from J, with 14 bases between. This CDR3 is 13 amino acids long. Here the CDR3 DNA reads TGTGCCAGCAGTTCGACCTTTGGGGGGGAAGCTTTCTTT. It specifies CASSSTFGGEAFF.

V and J are TRBV9 and TRBJ1-1; TRBD1 agrees at 8 bases. The CDR3 sequence is 16 residues long. Germline values: CDR1 SGDLS, CDR2 YYNGEE. Unmatched junction bases numbered 14, after V lost 3 bases and J lost 7 bases. Here the CDR3 DNA reads TGTGCCAGCAGCGACCGACAGGGGACCCGTCGTGGTGAAGCTTTCTTT. Residues: CASSDRQGTRRGEAFF. Full variable domain (outside the CDR3, taken from reference TRBV9 and TRBJ1-1): DSGVTQTPKHLITATGQRVTLRCSPRSGDLSVYWYQQSLDQGLQFLIQYYNGEERAKGNILERFSAQQFPDLHSELNLSSLELGDSALYFCASSDRQGTRRGEAFFGQGTRLTVV.

A word on this clone: This sample includes further DNA sequences coding for the same CDR3. CDR3 sequence: CASSPGGRNTEAFF. The DNA of the CDR3 is TGTGCCAGCAGCCCAGGGGGCCGGAACACTGAAGCTTTCTTT. The V call is TRBV7-9, the J call TRBJ1-1; 8 bases align to TRBD1. V lost 5 bases, J lost 1 base, and 3 bases stayed unmatched. Germline V gives CDR1 SEHNR, CDR2 FQNEAQ (reference sequence). This CDR3 is built from 14 residues.

The chain joins TRBV6-2 or TRBV6-3 to TRBJ1-2, with a tentative D call TRBD1 (5 bases). The CDR3 is 13 residues long. Trimming took off 4 bases at V and 0 bases at J, with 6 bases between the two ends. Germline CDR1 is MNHEY and CDR2 is SVGEGT. For the CDR3, the DNA is TGTGCCAGCAGTTCAGGGACTAACTATGGCTACACCTTC. Encoded protein: CASSSGTNYGYTF.

This clone was counted a single time. CDR3 nucleotide sequence: TGTGCCAGCAGCTTGGTAGCGGAGGATGAGCAGTTCTTC. This gives the protein CASSLVAEDEQFF. J is TRBJ2-1 and V is TRBV5-4, with D possibly matching TRBD2 (6 bases). CDR3 length: 13 residues. Between the trimmed V and J ends, which lost 0 bases and 8 bases, there was a span of 9 bases. Germline assignment: CDR1 SGHNT and CDR2 YYREEE (reference sequence).

This chain joins TRBV27 and TRBJ2-2; perhaps TRBD2 as D (6 bases). The CDR3 extends over 13 amino acids. Germline CDR1 MNHEY, CDR2 SMNVEV (reference sequence). V lost 5 bases and J lost 3, with 7 bases in between. The CDR3 here is CASSRGYTGELFF. CDR3 nucleotides: TGTGCCAGCAGTCGGGGGTACACCGGGGAGCTGTTTTTT.

The chain is built from TRBV6-2 or TRBV6-3 and TRBJ2-2; 7 bases are shared with TRBD2. The germline V gene has CDR1 MNHEY and CDR2 SVGEGT. This CDR3 has 18 residues. The V gene end was trimmed by 5 bases and the J gene end by 2 bases; junction bases not matched to a gene: 14. CDR3 amino acids: CASSRTHLAGHNTGELFF. The CDR3 nucleotides read TGTGCCAGCAGTCGTACCCATTTAGCGGGCCACAACACCGGGGAGCTGTTTTTT.

This chain uses TRBV4-3 with TRBJ1-5; D remains unclear. The CDR3 covers 15 residues. The V and J ends lost 0 bases and 2 bases respectively, with 8 bases between them. Germline assignment: CDR1 LGHNA and CDR2 YSLEER. As DNA, the CDR3 is TGCGCCAGCAGCCAAGAGTATTACGGCAATCAGCCCCAGCATTTT. This sequence encodes CASSQEYYGNQPQHF.

This clone appeared a single time. V is TRBV6-6 and J is TRBJ2-7; a weak D match, TRBD2 (6 bases). Germline V gene sequence: CDR1 MNHNY, CDR2 SVGAGI (reference sequence). CDR3 size: 13 residues. Trimming shortened V by 7 bases and J by 2 bases, and 12 bases separated the two germline ends. The CDR3 DNA reads TGTGCCAGCACCCCGACTAGAACCTACGAGCAGTACTTC. Translating gives CASTPTRTYEQYF.

This sequence joins TRBV6-5 and TRBJ1-2; D not certain. V gave up 8 bases and J gave up 4 bases, with 20 bases separating them. The CDR3 runs to 15 residues. CDR1 is MNHEY and CDR2 is SVGAGI in the germline V gene. The CDR3 spells CASLPSAGSFYGYTF. The DNA for the CDR3 is TGTGCCAGCCTACCCTCCGCCGGATCGTTCTATGGCTACACCTTC.

The chain combines TRBV25-1 with TRBJ2-5; no clear D. CDR1 is MGHDK and CDR2 is SYGVNS in the germline V gene. The CDR3 totals 11 residues. V lost 3 bases, J lost 5 bases, and 4 bases lay in between. The CDR3 sequence: CASSDWETQYF. CDR3 DNA sequence: TGTGCCAGCAGTGATTGGGAGACCCAGTACTTC.

The rearrangement joins TRBV9 to TRBJ2-5; 7 bases are a match to TRBD2. The CDR3 has 15 residues. Trimming cost V 4 bases and J 5 bases; bases outside gene matches: 11. Germline-derived CDR1 and CDR2 are SGDLS and YYNGEE. CDR3 in amino acids: CASSSLGGSLETQYF. In DNA form, the CDR3 reads TGTGCCAGCAGCTCCCTGGGCGGGAGTCTTGAGACCCAGTACTTC.